This T cell receptor (beta chain) was captured by sequencing in a study of cytomegalovirus exposure and HLA in healthy donors. Overall study context: About 179 million T cells yielded 110 million or so unique TCR beta sequences in earlier analysis.

PCR amplification relied on 60 Vbeta primers (plus 13 Jbeta primers). Data came from immunoSEQ multiplex PCR; TCRdb stores just in-frame clones and leaves some out. In the table there are about 160,000 clones, 60% to 85% of which are singletons. Input material: PBMCs. The origin of this receptor is a man in his fifties in good health and CMV-seropositive.

The CDR3 DNA is TGTGCCAGCAGCTATATTGGGACAGGTGATTCTTTAAACTATGGCTACACCTTC. Translation: CASSYIGTGDSLNYGYTF. The chain uses TRBV7-9 and TRBJ1-2; 8 nucleotides align to TRBD1. Germline CDR1 SEHNR, CDR2 FQNEAQ (reference sequence). The CDR3 consists of 18 residues. V was clipped by 4 bases and J by 2 bases; unmatched bases: 15.